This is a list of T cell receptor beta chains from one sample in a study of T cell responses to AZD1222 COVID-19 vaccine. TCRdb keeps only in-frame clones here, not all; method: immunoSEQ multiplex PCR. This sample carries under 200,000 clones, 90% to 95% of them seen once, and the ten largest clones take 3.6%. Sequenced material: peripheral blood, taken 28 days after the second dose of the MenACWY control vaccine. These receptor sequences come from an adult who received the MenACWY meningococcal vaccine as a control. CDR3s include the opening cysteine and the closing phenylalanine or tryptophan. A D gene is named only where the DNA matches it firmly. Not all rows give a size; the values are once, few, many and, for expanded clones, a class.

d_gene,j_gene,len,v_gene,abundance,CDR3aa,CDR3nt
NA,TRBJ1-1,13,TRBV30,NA,CAWSRWMVSEAFF,TGTGCCTGGAGTAGATGGATGGTATCTGAAGCTTTCTTT
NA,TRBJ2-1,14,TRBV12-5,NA,CASGLIPNRDEQFF,TGTGCTAGTGGTTTGATCCCCAATAGGGATGAGCAGTTCTTC
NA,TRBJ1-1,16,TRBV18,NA,CASSPSSLNPVAGAFF,TGTGCCAGCTCACCGTCCTCTCTAAACCCGGTAGCGGGAGCTTTCTTT
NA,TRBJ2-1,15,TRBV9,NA,CASSVDRSTYNEQFF,TGTGCCAGCAGCGTAGATCGAAGTACCTACAATGAGCAGTTCTTC
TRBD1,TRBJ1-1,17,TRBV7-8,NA,CASSGPGQGPRGTEAFF,TGTGCCAGCAGCGGACCGGGACAGGGGCCGCGAGGCACTGAAGCTTTCTTT
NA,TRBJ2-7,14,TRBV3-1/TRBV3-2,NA,CASSRTTTYYEQYF,TGTGCCAGCAGCCGGACGACTACCTACTACGAGCAGTACTTC
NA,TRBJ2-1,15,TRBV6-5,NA,CASSSLTTPTNEQFF,TGTGCCAGCAGTAGCTTGACTACACCCACCAATGAGCAGTTCTTC
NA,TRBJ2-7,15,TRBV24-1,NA,CATSDHQDGAYEQYF,TGTGCCACCAGTGATCACCAGGACGGCGCCTACGAGCAGTACTTC
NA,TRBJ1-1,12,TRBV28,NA,CASKWGNTEAFF,TGTGCCAGTAAATGGGGCAACACTGAAGCTTTCTTT
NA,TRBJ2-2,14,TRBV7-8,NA,CASSSTLGTGELFF,TGTGCCAGCAGCTCAACTCTGGGCACCGGGGAGCTGTTTTTT
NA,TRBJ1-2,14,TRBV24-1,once,CATSAVDGANGYTF,TGTGCCACCAGTGCCGTCGACGGAGCGAATGGCTACACCTTC
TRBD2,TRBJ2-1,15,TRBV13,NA,CASSSLAGADNEQFF,TGTGCCAGCAGCTCCCTAGCGGGAGCCGACAATGAGCAGTTCTTC
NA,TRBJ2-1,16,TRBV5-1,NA,CASSLGSGAAYNEQFF,TGCGCCAGCAGCCTTGGCTCGGGGGCCGCTTACAATGAGCAGTTCTTC
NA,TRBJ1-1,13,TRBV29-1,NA,CSVESALGTEAFF,TGCAGCGTCGAGTCCGCCTTGGGCACTGAAGCTTTCTTT
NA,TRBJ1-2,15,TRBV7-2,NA,CASSPWGGGDYGYTF,TGTGCCAGCAGCCCCTGGGGCGGCGGCGACTATGGCTACACCTTC
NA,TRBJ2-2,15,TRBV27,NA,CASTYPNGTSRELFF,TGTGCCAGCACATACCCAAACGGGACCTCCCGGGAGCTGTTTTTT
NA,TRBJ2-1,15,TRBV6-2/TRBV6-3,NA,CASSYSPQTDNEQFF,TGTGCCAGCAGTTACTCCCCTCAGACCGACAATGAGCAGTTCTTC
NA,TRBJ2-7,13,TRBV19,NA,CASSKQVNYEQYF,TGTGCCAGTAGTAAACAGGTGAACTACGAGCAGTACTTC
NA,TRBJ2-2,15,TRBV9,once,CASTRQTANTGELFF,TGTGCCAGCACCAGGCAAACGGCGAACACCGGGGAGCTGTTTTTT
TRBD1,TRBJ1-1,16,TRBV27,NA,CASSLLGTGGAFGAFF,TGTGCCAGCAGTTTATTAGGGACAGGGGGAGCATTCGGGGCTTTCTTT
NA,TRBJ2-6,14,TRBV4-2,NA,CASSQFSGANVLTF,TGTGCCAGCAGCCAGTTCTCTGGGGCCAACGTCCTGACTTTC
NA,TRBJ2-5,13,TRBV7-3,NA,CASSSTAAETQYF,TGTGCCAGCAGCTCTACAGCAGCAGAGACCCAGTACTTC
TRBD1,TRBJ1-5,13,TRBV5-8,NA,CASSLGGSQPQHF,TGTGCCAGCAGCTTAGGGGGCTCTCAGCCCCAGCATTTT
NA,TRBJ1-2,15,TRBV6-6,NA,CASSYTAGDRYGYTF,TGTGCCAGCAGTTATACGGCAGGGGATCGTTATGGCTACACCTTC
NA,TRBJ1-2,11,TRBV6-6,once,CASSPHTGYTF,TGTGCCAGCAGCCCGCATACGGGCTACACCTTC
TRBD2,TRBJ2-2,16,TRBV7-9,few,CASSLATSGRNRELFF,TGTGCCAGCAGCTTAGCGACTAGCGGGAGGAACCGGGAGCTGTTTTTT
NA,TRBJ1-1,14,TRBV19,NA,CASSMNREGTEAFF,TGTGCCAGTAGTATGAACAGGGAGGGGACTGAAGCTTTCTTT
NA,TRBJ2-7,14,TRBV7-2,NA,CASSLGGQAYEQYF,TGTGCCAGCAGCTTAGGTGGCCAGGCCTACGAGCAGTACTTC
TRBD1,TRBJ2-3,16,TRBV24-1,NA,CATSDRTGGVEDTQYF,TGTGCCACCAGTGACCGGACAGGGGGCGTCGAAGATACGCAGTATTTT
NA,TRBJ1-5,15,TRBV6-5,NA,CASSYDRGYNQPQHF,TGTGCCAGCAGTTACGATAGGGGATACAATCAGCCCCAGCATTTT
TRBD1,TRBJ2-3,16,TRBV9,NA,CASSERDRSTTDTQYF,TGTGCCAGCAGCGAGAGGGACAGAAGTACCACAGATACGCAGTATTTT
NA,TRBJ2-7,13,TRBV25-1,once,CASSEYGEYEQYF,TGTGCCAGCAGTGAATACGGGGAATACGAGCAGTACTTC
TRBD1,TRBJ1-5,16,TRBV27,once,CASSSRTGFSNQPQHF,TGTGCCAGCAGTTCTCGGACAGGGTTCAGCAATCAGCCCCAGCATTTT
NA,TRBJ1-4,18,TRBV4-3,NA,CASSQDRTATTTNEKLFF,TGCGCCAGCAGCCAAGATCGTACAGCTACAACAACTAATGAAAAACTGTTTTTT
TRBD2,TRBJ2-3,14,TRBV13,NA,CASRLAGGRDTQYF,TGTGCCAGCAGACTAGCGGGAGGCCGAGATACGCAGTATTTT
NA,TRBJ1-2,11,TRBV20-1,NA,CSCGLQGGYTF,TGCAGTTGCGGACTTCAGGGGGGCTACACCTTC
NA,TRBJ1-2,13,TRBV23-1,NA,CASSRVRGRGYTF,TGCGCCAGCAGTCGGGTCAGGGGACGCGGCTACACCTTC
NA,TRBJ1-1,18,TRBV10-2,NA,CASSEIPGGRNMNTEAFF,TGCGCCAGCAGTGAGATCCCCGGGGGCAGGAACATGAACACTGAAGCTTTCTTT
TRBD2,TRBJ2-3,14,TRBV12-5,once,CASGSGRRTDTQYF,TGTGCTAGTGGCAGCGGGAGGAGGACAGATACGCAGTATTTT
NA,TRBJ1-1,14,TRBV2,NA,CASRVSEVSTEAFF,TGTGCCAGCAGGGTGTCGGAGGTGAGCACTGAAGCTTTCTTT
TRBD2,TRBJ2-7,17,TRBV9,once,CASSPGLAGGLVYEQYF,TGTGCCAGCAGCCCCGGGTTAGCGGGAGGGCTGGTGTACGAGCAGTACTTC
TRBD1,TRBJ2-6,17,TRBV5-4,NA,CASRRGQGASGANVLTF,TGTGCCAGCAGAAGGGGACAGGGGGCTTCTGGGGCCAACGTCCTGACTTTC
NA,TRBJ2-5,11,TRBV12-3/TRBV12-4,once,CASSLGETQYF,TGTGCCAGCAGTTTGGGGGAGACCCAGTACTTC
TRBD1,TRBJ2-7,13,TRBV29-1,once,CSAAGQGFYEQYF,TGCAGCGCCGCCGGACAGGGGTTCTACGAGCAGTACTTC
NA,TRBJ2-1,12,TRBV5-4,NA,CASSRDGNEQFF,TGTGCCAGCAGCAGGGACGGCAATGAGCAGTTCTTC
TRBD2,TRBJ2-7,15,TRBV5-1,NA,CASSRSGSPVYEQYF,TGCGCCAGCAGTCGTAGCGGGAGCCCCGTCTACGAGCAGTACTTC
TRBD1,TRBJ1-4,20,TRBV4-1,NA,CASSQRSGTGGVRVDEKLFF,TGCGCCAGCAGCCAGAGAAGTGGGACAGGGGGCGTTAGAGTGGATGAAAAACTGTTTTTT